Listed here are 28 T cell receptor beta chains from one sample, sequenced in a study of shared clonotypes between healthy human individuals. Profiling relied on immunoSEQ multiplex PCR, and the TCRdb table lists in-frame clones only, not all of them. The sample records around 500,000 clones, 65% to 80% being singletons. Input material: PBMCs. Source of these receptors: a woman in her thirties or forties in good health. Some clones in this sample may be carry-over from other donors' samples.

The chain is built from TRBV11-2 and TRBJ1-1; the D is unclear. CDR1 is SGHAT, CDR2 FQNNGV, per germline. V was trimmed by 2 bases and J by 2 bases, leaving 6 bases between them. The CDR3 is 13 amino acids. The CDR3 region has the DNA TGTGCCAGCAGCTTACAGTTTAACACTGAAGCTTTCTTT. This codes for CASSLQFNTEAFF. The full variable domain, in which reference TRBV11-2 and TRBJ1-1 provide the parts outside the CDR3, is EAGVAQSPRYKIIEKRQSVAFWCNPISGHATLYWYQQILGQGPKLLIQFQNNGVVDDSQLPKDRFSAERLKGVDSTLKIQPAKLEDSAVYLCASSLQFNTEAFFGQGTRLTVV.

The rearrangement links TRBV5-6 to TRBJ1-1; no clear D. There are 16 residues in the CDR3. The germline gives CDR1 SGHDT, CDR2 YYEEEE. The V end was cut by 6 bases, the J end by 3 bases, with 21 bases between. The CDR3 DNA follows: TGTGCCAGCACCCTCAGAGGGCGGAGGAGCGACACTGAAGCTTTCTTT. Encoded protein: CASTLRGRRSDTEAFF.

The chain recombines TRBV5-4 with TRBJ1-2, with 7 bases that match TRBD1. The V segment lost 3 bases and the J segment 6 bases; nucleotides outside the gene matches: 5. The CDR3 sequence is 13 residues long. Germline V lookup: CDR1 SGHNT, CDR2 YYREEE (reference sequence). In DNA form, the CDR3 reads TGTGCCAGCAGCTCGGGACAGTTGAATGGCTACACCTTC. Its translation: CASSSGQLNGYTF.

This clone has a single count. The V call is TRBV18, the J call TRBJ1-5; D gene uncertain. The CDR3 sequence is 15 residues long. V was trimmed by 3 bases and J by 3 bases, leaving 12 bases between them. Germline CDR1 is KGHSH and CDR2 is LQKENI. This chain's CDR3 is CASSPERANNQPQHF. CDR3 DNA sequence: TGTGCCAGCTCACCGGAAAGGGCTAACAATCAGCCCCAGCATTTT.

The chain links TRBV9 to TRBJ2-2; D uncertain. V was trimmed by 9 bases and J by 3 bases, leaving 12 bases between them. This CDR3 is built from 13 residues. Germline CDR1 is SGDLS and CDR2 is YYNGEE. The CDR3 DNA reads TGTGCCACCGCTCTCCATGACACCGGGGAGCTGTTTTTT. Translated: CATALHDTGELFF.

The rearrangement uses TRBV27 and TRBJ1-2, with 8 bases lining up with TRBD1. V lost 5 bases, J lost 1 base, and 6 bases stayed unmatched. CDR1 is MNHEY and CDR2 is SMNVEV in the germline V gene (reference sequence). There are 15 residues in the CDR3. The CDR3 reads CASSPRTGINYGYTF. The CDR3 coding sequence is TGTGCCAGCAGTCCCCGGACAGGGATTAACTATGGCTACACCTTC.

The chain combines TRBV28 with TRBJ2-5; tentatively, D is TRBD1 (6 bases). Germline lookup yields CDR1 MDHEN and CDR2 SYDVKM. This CDR3 comprises 13 residues. With 11 bases removed from V and 3 bases from J, the gap between germline ends came to 16 bases. As DNA, the CDR3 is TGTGCCGGATGCCACGGACAGAAAGAGACCCAGTACTTC. As protein: CAGCHGQKETQYF.

There are a few counts of this clone. The rearrangement joins TRBV28 to TRBJ1-1, with D hard to call. V lost 5 bases to trimming and J lost 1 base, with 8 bases between them. Germline CDR1 reads MDHEN; CDR2 reads SYDVKM. CDR3 length: 13 residues. This chain's CDR3 is CASSGPRNTEAFF. The CDR3 DNA reads as TGTGCCAGCAGTGGGCCTAGGAACACTGAAGCTTTCTTT. The full variable domain, completed using reference TRBV28 and TRBJ1-1, is DVKVTQSSRYLVKRTGEKVFLECVQDMDHENMFWYRQDPGLGLRLIYFSYDVKMKEKGDIPEGYSVSREKKERFSLILESASTNQTSMYLCASSGPRNTEAFFGQGTRLTVV.

This chain uses TRBV28 with TRBJ2-3; 9 bases align to TRBD1. With 5 bases clipped from V and 3 bases from J, the junction kept 18 bases outside the gene matches. Germline V gene data show CDR1 as MDHEN and CDR2 as SYDVKM. This CDR3 comprises 19 residues. The CDR3 DNA is TGTGCCAGCAGTCTCGTCCCGGGACAGGGCCCCAGGGGGACAGATACGCAGTATTTT. Its protein is CASSLVPGQGPRGTDTQYF. The entire variable domain, with the rest obtained from reference TRBV28 and TRBJ2-3, is as follows: DVKVTQSSRYLVKRTGEKVFLECVQDMDHENMFWYRQDPGLGLRLIYFSYDVKMKEKGDIPEGYSVSREKKERFSLILESASTNQTSMYLCASSLVPGQGPRGTDTQYFGPGTRLTVL.

This clone occurred many times. The chain couples TRBV6-4 to TRBJ2-1, with 10 bases that match TRBD2. The CDR3 consists of 15 residues. The V segment lost 4 bases and the J segment 0 bases; nucleotides outside the gene matches: 0. The germline V gene has CDR1 MRHNA and CDR2 SNTAGT. The CDR3 sequence is CASSASGSSYNEQFF. The CDR3 region has the DNA TGTGCCAGCAGTGCTAGCGGGAGCTCCTACAATGAGCAGTTCTTC.

This chain links TRBV7-9 with TRBJ1-2, with D perhaps matching TRBD1 (5 bases). The CDR3 runs 13 residues. Germline V gene lookup returns CDR1 SEHNR and CDR2 FQNEAQ (reference sequence). With 5 bases removed from V and 5 bases from J, the gap between germline ends came to 12 bases. The DNA of the CDR3 is TGTGCCAGCAGCCTCGGGGCTGGGTATGGCTACACCTTC. Its protein is CASSLGAGYGYTF.

On this clone: The junction and the germline gene differ at one end; a read error may be behind it. This chain connects TRBV5-6 to TRBJ2-7, with 8 bases identical to TRBD1. The CDR3 sequence is 11 residues long. Per the germline V gene, CDR1 is SGHDT and CDR2 is YYEEEE. The CDR3 spells CASSLSGQAAF. The CDR3 DNA reads TGTGCCAGCAGCTTATCGGGACAGGCTGCGTTC.

The V and J genes are TRBV29-1 and TRBJ2-7, with D possibly matching TRBD2 (6 bases). Per the germline V gene, CDR1 is SQVTM and CDR2 is ANQGSEA. The CDR3 consists of 13 residues. Trimming removed 4 bases at V and 5 bases at J, with 15 bases between. The CDR3 DNA sequence: TGCAGCGTTGTGGGAGGCGATATCCACGAGCAGTACTTC. Translating gives CSVVGGDIHEQYF.

V usage is TRBV4-2 and J usage is TRBJ2-5; D call uncertain. CDR1 and CDR2 from the germline V gene are LGHNA and YNFKEQ. The V end lost 0 bases, the J end lost 3 bases, and 11 bases lay between the germline ends. The CDR3 is made up of 15 amino acids. CDR3 DNA: TGTGCCAGCAGCCAAGATTTGGATGGAGAAGAGACCCAGTACTTC. Amino acids: CASSQDLDGEETQYF.

V and J are TRBV28 and TRBJ2-7, with TRBD2 matching over 8 bases. CDR3 length: 14 amino acids. Germline lookup yields CDR1 MDHEN and CDR2 SYDVKM. V dropped 6 bases and J dropped 0; count of bases not matched to a gene: 4. CDR3 sequence (DNA): TGTGCCAGCAGCCCTACTAGCGGCTCCTACGAGCAGTACTTC. Translated, it gives CASSPTSGSYEQYF.

This clone is a singleton in its sample. J is TRBJ2-2 and V is TRBV30, with TRBD2 matching 14 bases. J gave up 1 base and V 3 bases, and 10 bases lay outside the gene matches. The CDR3 totals 19 residues. Germline V gene sequence: CDR1 GTSNPN, CDR2 SVGIG (reference sequence). DNA for the CDR3: TGTGCCTGGAGGCCACCGTGGGGGACTAGCGGGAGGAACACCGGGGAGCTGTTTTTT. Encoded protein: CAWRPPWGTSGRNTGELFF.

This chain joins TRBV4-3 and TRBJ2-3, with 7 nucleotides matching TRBD1. V shed 5 bases, J shed 5 bases, and the junction held 10 bases outside the gene matches. Per germline, CDR1 LGHNA and CDR2 YSLEER. This CDR3 has 15 amino acids. CDR3 nucleotides: TGCGCCAGCAGCAAAGGGGGCAGCGAAGTAGATACGCAGTATTTT. Its translation: CASSKGGSEVDTQYF.

The chain carries TRBV4-2 and TRBJ2-3, with D possibly TRBD2 on 5 matching bases. CDR3 length: 18 amino acids. CDR1 and CDR2 (germline): LGHNA, YNFKEQ. Trimming cost V 1 base and J 0 bases, with 17 bases left between them. The CDR3 sequence: CASSQGLSGTSSTDTQYF. The CDR3 DNA is TGTGCCAGCAGCCAAGGACTGAGCGGAACAAGTAGCACAGATACGCAGTATTTT.

This clone was seen a handful of times. This may be a read error, as it is one base from a much larger clone. The V call is TRBV25-1, the J call TRBJ2-7, with no clear D. Germline V CDR1 and CDR2: MGHDK, SYGVNS. V lost 4 bases to trimming and J lost 0 bases, with 13 bases between them. This CDR3 region has 15 residues. CDR3 nucleotides: TGTGCCAGCAGTGGCCCCCTGGGGAACTCCTACGAGCAGTACTTC. This gives the protein CASSGPLGNSYEQYF.

V usage is TRBV5-1 and J usage is TRBJ1-4, with a weak D call TRBD1 (5 bases). The CDR3 is 16 residues long. From germline, CDR1 is SGHRS and CDR2 YFSETQ. V was cut by 2 bases and J by 3 bases, with 14 bases left in between. The CDR3 sequence: CASSFGRVASNEKLFF. The CDR3 DNA is TGCGCCAGCAGCTTCGGCAGGGTTGCTTCTAATGAAAAACTGTTTTTT.

This clone came up a few times. The J gene is TRBJ1-5, the V gene TRBV6-1; D gene ambiguous. Germline V gene lookup returns CDR1 MNHNS and CDR2 SASEGT. V shed 6 bases and J shed 16 bases, with 22 bases lying between them. There are 13 residues in the CDR3. CDR3 loop: CASSSAGVAAQHF. CDR3 DNA sequence: TGTGCCAGCAGCTCGGCGGGTGTGGCTGCTCAACATTTT.

About this clone itself: Other DNA sequences in this specimen translate into the identical CDR3. The chain has TRBV7-2 and TRBJ2-1; a possible D gene is TRBD2 (5 bases). The CDR3 totals 15 residues. Trimming took off 0 bases at V and 4 bases at J, with 10 bases between the two ends. The V gene's germline CDR1 is SGHTA and CDR2 FQGNSA. CDR3 amino acids: CASSLAGGPYNEQFF. For the CDR3, the DNA is TGTGCCAGCAGCTTAGCTGGAGGTCCTTACAATGAGCAGTTCTTC.

The gene calls are TRBV5-1 and TRBJ2-7, with 9 bases fitting TRBD1. This CDR3 region has 16 residues. Germline-derived CDR1 and CDR2 are SGHRS and YFSETQ. Trimming at V came to 1 base and at J to 0 bases, leaving 5 bases not matched to a gene. The CDR3 is CASSLMGTGSSYEQYF. The CDR3 DNA sequence: TGCGCCAGCAGCTTGATGGGGACAGGGAGCTCCTACGAGCAGTACTTC.

The chain recombines TRBV5-1 with TRBJ2-2; 8 bases agree with TRBD2. The V segment lost 1 base and the J segment 4 bases; nucleotides outside the gene matches: 9. Germline V gene data show CDR1 as SGHRS and CDR2 as YFSETQ. The CDR3 is 17 residues long. CDR3 in amino acids: CASSLKSGAGGTGELFF. CDR3 nucleotides: TGCGCCAGCAGCTTGAAGTCCGGCGCGGGGGGCACCGGGGAGCTGTTTTTT.

The chain has TRBV27 and TRBJ2-7, with 13 bases matching TRBD2. The CDR3 length is 16 residues. Per germline, CDR1 MNHEY and CDR2 SMNVEV (reference sequence). The V gene end was trimmed by 5 bases and the J gene end by 5 bases; junction bases not matched to a gene: 9. CDR3 amino acids: CASSTTPGTSGDEQYF. CDR3 coding DNA: TGTGCCAGCAGTACCACCCCGGGGACTAGCGGGGACGAGCAGTACTTC.

As regards this clone: Other DNA sequences of this sample code for an identical CDR3. The gene calls are TRBV11-2 and TRBJ1-1, with a tentative D call TRBD1 (6 bases). Germline V gene sequence: CDR1 SGHAT, CDR2 FQNNGV. This CDR3 spans 13 amino acids. V lost 1 base, J lost 5 bases, and 8 bases lay in between. CDR3 loop: CASSLVGGTEAFF. DNA of the CDR3: TGTGCCAGCAGCTTAGTAGGGGGGACTGAAGCTTTCTTT.

This chain connects TRBV11-3 to TRBJ2-7; D gene uncertain. CDR3 length: 12 amino acids. Germline CDR1 reads SGHNT; CDR2 reads YENEEA. Trimming shortened V by 5 bases and J by 4 bases, and 9 bases separated the two germline ends. The CDR3 region has the DNA TGTGCCAGCAGCGACAAGGATTACGAGCAGTACTTC. This translates into CASSDKDYEQYF. Full variable domain (remainder filled in from reference TRBV11-3 and TRBJ2-7): EAGVVQSPRYKIIEKKQPVAFWCNPISGHNTLYWYLQNLGQGPELLIRYENEEAVDDSQLPKDRFSAERLKGVDSTLKIQPAELGDSAVYLCASSDKDYEQYFGPGTRLTVT.

The chain joins TRBV5-1 to TRBJ2-7, with a tentative D call TRBD1 (6 bases). Per the germline V gene, CDR1 is SGHRS and CDR2 is YFSETQ. This CDR3 region has 14 residues. Trimming cost V 4 bases and J 3 bases, with 14 bases left between them. In nucleotides, the CDR3 is TGCGCCAGCAGCCTTCTGAACAGGGACTACGAGCAGTACTTC. This translates into CASSLLNRDYEQYF.